Below are 5 T cell receptor beta chains sequenced from a single sample in a study of graft-versus-host responses after intestinal transplantation. TCRdb keeps only in-frame clones here, not all; method: immunoSEQ multiplex PCR. The profile shows 12,000 to 15,000 clones, around 94% of them singletons. The sequencing here drew on PBMCs, taken 9 days after transplant. These receptors were taken from a human patient who received an intestinal transplant, so some T cells may come from the graft donor.

This clone was detected only once. This sequence joins TRBV27 and TRBJ2-7; D perhaps matches TRBD2 (5 bases). This CDR3 has 14 residues. Trimming pared 4 bases from V and 0 bases from J, leaving 10 bases between. Per the germline V gene, CDR1 is MNHEY and CDR2 is SMNVEV (reference sequence). The DNA for the CDR3 is TGTGCCAGCAGTTCCGGCGGGTACTCCTACGAGCAGTACTTC. This encodes CASSSGGYSYEQYF.

J is TRBJ2-7 and V is TRBV21-1. TRBV21-1 is given as a pseudogene. This CDR3 has 17 residues. CDR3: CASSKKVPSPRSYEQYF. The CDR3 nucleotides read TGTGCCAGCAGCAAAAAGGTGCCGTCCCCCCGGTCCTACGAGCAGTACTTC.

The rearrangement uses TRBV14 and TRBJ2-3, with D possibly being TRBD2 (5 bases). V was shortened by 3 bases and J by 2 bases, with 12 bases between the two germline ends. The CDR3 loop spans 15 amino acids. The germline CDR1 and CDR2 sequences are SGHDN and FVKESK. The CDR3 region is CASSQTTAATDTQYF. Written as DNA, the CDR3 is TGTGCCAGCAGCCAGACTACAGCCGCCACAGATACGCAGTATTTT.

The rearrangement links TRBV7-9 to TRBJ2-7; the match to TRBD1 covers 9 bases. V lost 3 bases and J lost 6; bases outside the gene matches: 9. The CDR3 runs 15 residues. Germline V gene data show CDR1 as SEHNR and CDR2 as FQNEAQ (reference sequence). The CDR3 here is CASSFTGTGFGEQYF. In DNA form, the CDR3 reads TGTGCCAGCAGCTTCACCGGGACAGGGTTTGGCGAGCAGTACTTC. Combining the CDR3 with reference TRBV7-9 and TRBJ2-7 gives the whole variable domain DTGVSQNPRHKITKRGQNVTFRCDPISEHNRLYWYRQTLGQGPEFLTYFQNEAQLEKSRLLSDRFSAERPKGSFSTLEIQRTEQGDSAMYLCASSFTGTGFGEQYFGPGTRLTVT.

The gene calls are TRBV7-6 and TRBJ2-1; weak D call: TRBD2 (7 bases). V shed 3 bases and J shed 6 bases, with 9 bases lying between them. The V gene's germline CDR1 is SGHVS and CDR2 FNYEAQ. The CDR3 is 13 residues long. CDR3 residues: CASSLGGGNEQFF. The CDR3 DNA is TGTGCCAGCAGCTTGGGAGGGGGCAATGAGCAGTTCTTC.